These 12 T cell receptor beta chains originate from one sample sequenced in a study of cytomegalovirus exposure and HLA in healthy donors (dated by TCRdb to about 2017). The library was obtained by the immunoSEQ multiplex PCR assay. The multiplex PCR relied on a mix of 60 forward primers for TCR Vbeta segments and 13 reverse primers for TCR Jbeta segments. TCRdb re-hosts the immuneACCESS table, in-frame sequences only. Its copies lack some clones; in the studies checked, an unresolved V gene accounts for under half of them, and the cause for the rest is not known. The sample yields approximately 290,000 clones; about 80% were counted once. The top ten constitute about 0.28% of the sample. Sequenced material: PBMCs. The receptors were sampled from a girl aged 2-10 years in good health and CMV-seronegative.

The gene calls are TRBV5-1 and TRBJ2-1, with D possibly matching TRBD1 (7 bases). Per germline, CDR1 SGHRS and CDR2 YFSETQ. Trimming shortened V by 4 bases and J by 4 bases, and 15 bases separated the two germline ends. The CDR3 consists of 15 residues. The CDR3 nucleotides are TGCGCCAGCAGCGGGGGGACAGCAGGTTACAATGAGCAGTTCTTC. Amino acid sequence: CASSGGTAGYNEQFF.

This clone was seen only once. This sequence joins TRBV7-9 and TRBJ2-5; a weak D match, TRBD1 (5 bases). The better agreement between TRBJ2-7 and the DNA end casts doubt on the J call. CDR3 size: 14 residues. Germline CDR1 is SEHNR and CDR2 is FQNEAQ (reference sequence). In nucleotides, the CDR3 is TGTGCCAGCGGATTAGAGGACACTGGTTACGAGCAGTACTTC. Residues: CASGLEDTGYEQYF.

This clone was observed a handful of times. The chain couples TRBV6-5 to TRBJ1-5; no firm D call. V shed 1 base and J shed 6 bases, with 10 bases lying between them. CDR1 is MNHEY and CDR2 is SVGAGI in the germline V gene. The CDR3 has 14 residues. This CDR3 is CASSYLGVAQPQHF. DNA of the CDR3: TGTGCCAGCAGTTACTTGGGAGTTGCTCAGCCCCAGCATTTT.

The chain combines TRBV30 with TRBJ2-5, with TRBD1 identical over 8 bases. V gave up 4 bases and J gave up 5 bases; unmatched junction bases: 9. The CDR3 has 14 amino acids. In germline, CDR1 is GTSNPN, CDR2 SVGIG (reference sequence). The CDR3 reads CAWTRTGISETQYF. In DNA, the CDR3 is TGTGCCTGGACCCGGACAGGGATTAGCGAGACCCAGTACTTC. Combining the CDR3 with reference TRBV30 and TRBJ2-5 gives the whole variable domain SQTIHQWPATLVQPVGSPLSLECTVEGTSNPNLYWYRQAAGRGLQLLFYSVGIGQISSEVPQNLSASRPQDRQFILSSKKLLLSDSGFYLCAWTRTGISETQYFGPGTRLLVL.

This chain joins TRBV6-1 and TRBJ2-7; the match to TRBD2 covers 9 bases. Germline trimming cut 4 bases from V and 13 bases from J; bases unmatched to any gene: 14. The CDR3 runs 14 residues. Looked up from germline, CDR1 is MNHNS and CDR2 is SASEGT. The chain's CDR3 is CASSGWRSSGARYF. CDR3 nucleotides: TGTGCCAGCAGTGGTTGGAGGTCTAGCGGGGCTCGTTACTTC.

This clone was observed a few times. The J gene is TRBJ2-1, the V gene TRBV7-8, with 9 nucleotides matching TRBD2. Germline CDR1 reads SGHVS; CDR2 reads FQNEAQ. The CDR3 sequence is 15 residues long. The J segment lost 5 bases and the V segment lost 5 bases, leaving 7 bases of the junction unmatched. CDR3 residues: CASSEGAGGDNEQFF. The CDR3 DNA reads TGTGCCAGCAGCGAGGGAGCGGGGGGCGACAATGAGCAGTTCTTC. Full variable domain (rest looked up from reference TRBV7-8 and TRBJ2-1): GAGVSQSPRYKVAKRGQDVALRCDPISGHVSLFWYQQALGQGPEFLTYFQNEAQLDKSGLPSDRFFAERPEGSVSTLKIQRTQQEDSAVYLCASSEGAGGDNEQFFGPGTRLTVL.

The CDR3 DNA is TGTGCCAGCAGCTCTGGGGGGGCGGGGAACACTGAAGCTTTCTTT. As protein: CASSSGGAGNTEAFF. The chain couples TRBV11-2 to TRBJ1-1; D is perhaps TRBD1 (6 bases). The ends were cut back, 4 bases at V and 1 base at J, with 13 bases in the middle. Germline CDR1 reads SGHAT; CDR2 reads FQNNGV. The CDR3 is made up of 15 amino acids.

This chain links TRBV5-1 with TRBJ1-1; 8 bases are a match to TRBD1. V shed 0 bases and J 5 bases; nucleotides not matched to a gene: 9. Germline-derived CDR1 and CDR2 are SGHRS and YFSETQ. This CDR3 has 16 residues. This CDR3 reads CASSLAGGGGSTEAFF. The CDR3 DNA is TGCGCCAGCAGCTTGGCAGGGGGCGGCGGGTCTACTGAAGCTTTCTTT.

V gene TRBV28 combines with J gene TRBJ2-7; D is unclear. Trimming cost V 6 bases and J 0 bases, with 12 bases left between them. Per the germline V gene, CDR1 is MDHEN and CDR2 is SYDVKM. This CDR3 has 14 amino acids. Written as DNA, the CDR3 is TGTGCCAGCAGGGTAGCCTTAAGCTCCTACGAGCAGTACTTC. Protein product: CASRVALSSYEQYF. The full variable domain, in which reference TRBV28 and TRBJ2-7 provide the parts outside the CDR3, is DVKVTQSSRYLVKRTGEKVFLECVQDMDHENMFWYRQDPGLGLRLIYFSYDVKMKEKGDIPEGYSVSREKKERFSLILESASTNQTSMYLCASRVALSSYEQYFGPGTRLTVT.

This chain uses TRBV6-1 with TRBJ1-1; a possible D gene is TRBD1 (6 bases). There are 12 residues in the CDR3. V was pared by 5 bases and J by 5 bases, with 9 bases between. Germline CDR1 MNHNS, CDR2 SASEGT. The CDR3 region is CASSLQGTEAFF. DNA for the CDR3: TGTGCCAGCAGTCTCCAGGGGACTGAAGCTTTCTTT.

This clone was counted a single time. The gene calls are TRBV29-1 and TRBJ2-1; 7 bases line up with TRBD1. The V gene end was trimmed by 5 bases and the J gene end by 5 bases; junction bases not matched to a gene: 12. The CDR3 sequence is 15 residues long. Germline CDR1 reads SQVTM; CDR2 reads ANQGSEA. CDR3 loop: CSVWDSPKLDNEQFF. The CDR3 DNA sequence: TGCAGCGTTTGGGACAGCCCCAAGCTGGACAATGAGCAGTTCTTC.

In nucleotides, the CDR3 is TGTGCCAGTATCCTCTCCGCAGGGGGCATCTATGGCTACACCTTC. Translated: CASILSAGGIYGYTF. The chain recombines TRBV19 with TRBJ1-2; 8 bases are a match to TRBD1. The CDR3 contains 15 residues. J was trimmed by 4 bases and V by 7 bases; bases with no gene match: 11. Germline CDR1 reads LNHDA; CDR2 reads SQIVND (reference sequence).